This T cell receptor (beta chain) emerged from a study of shared clonotypes between healthy human individuals. The study, taken as a whole, reports: Shared clonotypes across all four donors exceeded non-shared ones in generation probability. Larger estimated richness was generally recorded for naive subsets relative to memory subsets.

This CDR3 spans 12 amino acids. Germline values: CDR1 MNHEY, CDR2 SMNVEV (reference sequence). V shed 2 bases and J shed 6 bases, with 4 bases lying between them. With regard to this clone: Its antigen remains unidentified.

Sequencing was performed with immunoSEQ multiplex PCR; in TCRdb, only in-frame clones are kept and a portion is missing. The sample includes approximately 940,000 clones, about 80% of them seen just once. V gene TRBV27 combines with J gene TRBJ2-2; no firm D call. What was sequenced was memory CD4+ T cells sorted from blood. As for subset: CD45RA-negative fraction. The sequence came from a man in his late teens or twenties in good health. The CDR3 protein is CASSLTAGELFF. CDR3 nucleotide sequence: TGTGCCAGCAGTTTAACCGCCGGGGAGCTGTTTTTT.